The next 20 T cell receptor beta chains were all read from a single sample in a study of blood T cells in healthy people across ages. A J-beta primer mix and a sample-barcoded 5' primer were used in a second PCR of about 7 to 11 cycles. TCRdb re-analysed the 5' RACE reads in MiXCR, keeping a single row per CDR3 protein. The table includes nearly 800,000 distinct CDR3 sequences, approximately 25% detected once. The same specimen was also included in a second study, on T cells of mothers and their children.

Sequenced: blood. Receptor source: a boy aged 5 to 17 in good health.

This clonotype has at least ten counts. The chain employs TRBV18 and TRBJ2-1; 8 bases are a match to TRBD1. The length of the CDR3 is 16 residues. From germline, CDR1 is KGHSH and CDR2 LQKENI. Trimming at V came to 5 bases and at J to 2 bases, leaving 8 bases not matched to a gene. CDR3 loop: CASSSPSGQAYNEQFF. CDR3 DNA sequence: TGTGCCAGCTCATCCCCATCGGGACAGGCCTACAATGAGCAGTTCTTC. Full variable domain (outside the CDR3, taken from reference TRBV18 and TRBJ2-1): NAGVMQNPRHLVRRRGQEARLRCSPMKGHSHVYWYRQLPEEGLKFMVYLQKENIIDESGMPKERFSAEFPKEGPSILRIQQVVRGDSAAYFCASSSPSGQAYNEQFFGPGTRLTVL.

This clonotype was detected ten times or more. The chain has TRBV7-3 and TRBJ2-5; D remains ambiguous. Deletions cut 3 bases from V and 5 bases from J, with 10 bases between. This CDR3 has 13 amino acids. Germline values: CDR1 SGHTA, CDR2 FQGTGA. CDR3 in amino acids: CASSLLSGETQYF. The CDR3 DNA reads as TGTGCCAGCAGCTTGCTGAGTGGGGAGACCCAGTACTTC.

This clonotype is a singleton in its sample. The CDR3 region is CSARQGLVYNEKLFF. Here the CDR3 DNA reads TGCAGTGCTAGACAGGGGCTAGTTTATAATGAAAAACTGTTTTTT. The V call is TRBV20-1, the J call TRBJ1-4; D is perhaps TRBD1 (6 bases). Germline assignment: CDR1 DFQATT and CDR2 SNEGSKA (reference sequence). The CDR3 is 15 residues long. Trimming stripped 2 bases from V and 4 bases from J, with 14 bases between.

This chain links TRBV29-1 with TRBJ2-7, with TRBD1 matching 9 bases. The CDR3 extends over 12 amino acids. CDR1 SQVTM and CDR2 ANQGSEA come from the germline V gene. The ends lost 6 bases at V and 7 bases at J; junction bases unmatched: 7. CDR3 DNA sequence: TGCAGCGTCCCCGGACAGGGGAGGGAGCAGTACTTC. This gives the protein CSVPGQGREQYF.

The rearrangement links TRBV18 to TRBJ1-2, with 7 bases identical to TRBD1. Germline-derived CDR1 and CDR2 are KGHSH and LQKENI. This CDR3 has 14 residues. V shed 3 bases and J 8 bases; nucleotides not matched to a gene: 9. CDR3 protein: CASSPQGDGRGYTF. The CDR3 DNA reads TGTGCCAGCTCACCTCAGGGGGACGGACGAGGCTACACCTTC.

The rearrangement joins TRBV5-1 to TRBJ2-5; 7 positions match TRBD2. The trim removed 0 bases at V and 2 bases at J, leaving 7 bases unmatched. The CDR3 has 16 amino acids. In germline, CDR1 is SGHRS, CDR2 YFSETQ. CDR3 nucleotides: TGCGCCAGCAGCTTGGGGCTAGCGGTAGGACAAGAGACCCAGTACTTC. Protein product: CASSLGLAVGQETQYF.

V usage is TRBV19 and J usage is TRBJ2-4; TRBD1 agrees at 8 bases. Per the germline V gene, CDR1 is LNHDA and CDR2 is SQIVND (reference sequence). This CDR3 region has 15 residues. The trim removed 3 bases at V and 8 bases at J, leaving 9 bases unmatched. The CDR3 region has the DNA TGTGCCAGTAGTATTGCGACAGGGGCAGTTTACATTCAGTACTTC. Amino acid sequence: CASSIATGAVYIQYF.

V gene TRBV7-8 combines with J gene TRBJ2-1; TRBD2 might be the D (7 bases). CDR1 is SGHVS and CDR2 is FQNEAQ in the germline V gene. With 5 bases removed from V and 7 bases from J, the gap between germline ends came to 21 bases. The CDR3 runs to 16 residues. The CDR3 nucleotides read TGTGCCAGCAGCCTATTTGGGGGGGCTACATGGAATGAGCAGTTCTTC. Amino acid sequence: CASSLFGGATWNEQFF.

The chain recombines TRBV4-1 with TRBJ2-7; TRBD1 aligns across 9 bases. The CDR3 contains 15 residues. Looked up from germline, CDR1 is MGHRA and CDR2 is YSYEKL. Trimming took 0 bases from V and 5 from J; bases not matched to a gene: 5. CDR3 sequence (DNA): TGCGCCAGCAGCCAAGATGGACAGGGGAATGACGAGCAGTACTTC. Its translation is CASSQDGQGNDEQYF.

This chain links TRBV13 with TRBJ2-4, with D maybe TRBD1 (6 bases). Trimming removed 1 base from V and 2 bases from J, with 9 bases in between. The germline CDR1 and CDR2 sequences are PRHDT and FYEKMQ (reference sequence). The CDR3 loop spans 15 amino acids. CDR3 coding DNA: TGTGCCAGCAGCTTAGAGGGGGAGACCAAAAACATTCAGTACTTC. This codes for CASSLEGETKNIQYF.

Only a few counts were recorded for this clonotype. This chain joins TRBV27 and TRBJ2-2; D ambiguous. Trimming removed 6 bases from V and 7 bases from J, with 12 bases in between. Looked up from germline, CDR1 is MNHEY and CDR2 is SMNVEV (reference sequence). The CDR3 has 13 residues. The chain's CDR3 is CASRKLSDGELFF. CDR3 DNA sequence: TGTGCCAGCAGAAAGTTAAGTGACGGGGAGCTGTTTTTT.

This clonotype was recorded only once. The chain uses TRBV11-2 and TRBJ2-1; 7 bases agree with TRBD1. The germline gives CDR1 SGHAT, CDR2 FQNNGV. V lost 4 bases and J lost 2; bases outside the gene matches: 5. The CDR3 totals 15 residues. DNA of the CDR3: TGTGCCAGCAGCTCCGACAGGGTTACCTACAATGAGCAGTTCTTC. Translation gives CASSSDRVTYNEQFF. The variable domain in full, with the rest retrieved from reference TRBV11-2 and TRBJ2-1, is EAGVAQSPRYKIIEKRQSVAFWCNPISGHATLYWYQQILGQGPKLLIQFQNNGVVDDSQLPKDRFSAERLKGVDSTLKIQPAKLEDSAVYLCASSSDRVTYNEQFFGPGTRLTVL.

The rearrangement joins TRBV5-1 to TRBJ2-5; TRBD2 might be the D (7 bases). V gave up 0 bases and J gave up 4 bases, with 16 bases separating them. Germline values: CDR1 SGHRS, CDR2 YFSETQ. This CDR3 has 16 residues. Here the CDR3 reads CASSLAGGGRLETQYF. The CDR3 bases are TGCGCCAGCAGCTTGGCCGGCGGGGGCCGTCTAGAGACCCAGTACTTC.

This clonotype came up once. The rearrangement uses TRBV9 and TRBJ1-4; TRBD1 is a possible D gene (5 bases). CDR1 is SGDLS and CDR2 is YYNGEE in the germline V gene. The CDR3 has 17 amino acids. V gave up 4 bases and J gave up 7 bases, with 23 bases separating them. The CDR3 sequence is CASSPQGRVYAGEKLFF. Here the CDR3 DNA reads TGTGCCAGCAGCCCCCAGGGCAGGGTGTATGCAGGTGAAAAACTGTTTTTT.

This clonotype was found a few times. The J gene is TRBJ2-7, the V gene TRBV12-3 or TRBV12-4; D is perhaps TRBD2 (5 bases). The CDR3 spans 14 residues. Trimming took 3 bases from V and 5 from J, leaving 14 bases between them. CDR3 residues: CASSFALALDEQYF. The CDR3 bases are TGTGCCAGCAGTTTCGCTTTAGCGCTCGACGAGCAGTACTTC.

With respect to this clonotype: At one boundary the junction diverges from the germline segment, which might be a read error. The rearrangement uses TRBV5-1 and TRBJ2-3; D unresolved. The germline V gene encodes CDR1 SGHRS and CDR2 YFSETQ. This CDR3 spans 14 amino acids. CDR3 DNA: TGCGCCAGCAGCTTGGGCTCAGACACAGATACGCGGTATTTT. It encodes CASSLGSDTDTRYF.

As regards this clonotype: At one of its ends the junction is not consistent with the germline gene, which may arise from a read error. V usage is TRBV4-3 and J usage is TRBJ1-1; 8 nucleotides line up with TRBD1. The germline CDR1 and CDR2 sequences are LGHNA and YSLEER. The CDR3 sequence is 13 residues long. In DNA form, the CDR3 reads TGCACCAGCAGCCCGGGACAGGAAACTGAAGCTTTCTTT. Protein sequence: CTSSPGQETEAFF.

This clonotype appeared a few times. This chain joins TRBV29-1 and TRBJ2-7; D is uncertain. V dropped 3 bases and J dropped 6 bases, with 9 bases sitting between them. The germline CDR1 and CDR2 sequences are SQVTM and ANQGSEA. There are 11 residues in the CDR3. This CDR3 is CSVERLGEQYF. DNA of the CDR3: TGCAGCGTTGAGCGGCTTGGCGAGCAGTACTTC.

This clonotype came up a few times. The J gene is TRBJ2-2, the V gene TRBV4-3; 8 bases fit TRBD2. Germline V lookup: CDR1 LGHNA, CDR2 YSLEER. V lost 2 bases to trimming and J lost 3 bases; unmatched junction nucleotides: 2. The CDR3 runs to 15 residues. The CDR3 nucleotides are TGCGCCAGCAGCCAACTAGCGGGCTACACCGGGGAGCTGTTTTTT. This gives the protein CASSQLAGYTGELFF.

This clonotype came up many times. The V gene is TRBV6-6, the J gene TRBJ2-7, with D possibly matching TRBD1 (5 bases). V was pared by 5 bases and J by 7 bases, with 12 bases between. Per germline, CDR1 MNHNY and CDR2 SVGAGI (reference sequence). The CDR3 extends over 12 amino acids. Here the CDR3 DNA reads TGTGCCAGCAGTCCCCAGGGAAGGGAGCAGTACTTC. Translation gives CASSPQGREQYF.